The next 22 T cell receptor beta chains were all read from a single sample in a study of blood T cell repertoires in COVID-19. Sequencing was performed with immunoSEQ multiplex PCR; in TCRdb, only in-frame clones are kept and a portion is missing. The sample has about 180,000 clones, less than 85% seen once. Input material: peripheral blood. These receptors were collected from an elderly woman with active or convalescent COVID-19.

The chain uses TRBV29-1 and TRBJ2-1; TRBD1 might be the D (6 bases). The CDR3 totals 13 residues. V lost 3 bases, J lost 5 bases, and 11 bases lay in between. CDR1 and CDR2 (germline): SQVTM, ANQGSEA. The CDR3: CSVDITGNNEQFF. CDR3 sequence (DNA): TGCAGCGTTGATATTACAGGGAACAATGAGCAGTTCTTC.

The chain uses TRBV19 and TRBJ1-2; 12 bases map to TRBD1. V shed 4 bases, J shed 7 bases, and the junction held 10 bases outside the gene matches. This CDR3 has 16 residues. Germline V gene sequence: CDR1 LNHDA, CDR2 SQIVND (reference sequence). The CDR3 bases are TGTGCCAGTAGTACACTCACCGGGACAGGGGGCCTTGGCTACACCTTC. Its protein is CASSTLTGTGGLGYTF. Filled out from reference TRBV19 and TRBJ1-2, the complete variable domain reads DGGITQSPKYLFRKEGQNVTLSCEQNLNHDAMYWYRQDPGQGLRLIYYSQIVNDFQKGDIAEGYSVSREKKESFPLTVTSAQKNPTAFYLCASSTLTGTGGLGYTFGSGTRLTVV.

The chain carries TRBV19 and TRBJ1-2, with 7 bases lining up with TRBD1. The J segment lost 7 bases and the V segment lost 7 bases, leaving 18 bases of the junction unmatched. CDR3 length: 16 residues. Germline V lookup: CDR1 LNHDA, CDR2 SQIVND (reference sequence). Here the CDR3 reads CASNESTGRLARGYTF. CDR3 sequence (DNA): TGTGCCAGTAACGAATCGACAGGGCGGTTGGCTCGTGGCTACACCTTC.

The rearrangement links TRBV6-5 to TRBJ1-2; 11 bases line up with TRBD1. Trimming at V came to 7 bases and at J to 7 bases, leaving 5 bases not matched to a gene. This CDR3 has 13 amino acids. CDR1 and CDR2 (germline): MNHEY, SVGAGI. Here the CDR3 DNA reads TGTGCCAGCAATATGGGACAGGGGGTTGGCTACACCTTC. This gives the protein CASNMGQGVGYTF.

The chain couples TRBV6-1 to TRBJ1-4; 8 bases are a match to TRBD1. The CDR3 is 19 residues long. CDR1 is MNHNS and CDR2 is SASEGT in the germline V gene. Trimming removed 1 base from V and 3 bases from J; junction bases left unmatched: 13. The CDR3 loop is CASSEVVRGLLVANEKLFF. The CDR3 bases are TGTGCCAGCAGTGAAGTGGTCAGGGGGCTTTTGGTGGCTAATGAAAAACTGTTTTTT.

This clone was counted between two and nine times. The chain joins TRBV10-3 to TRBJ1-6; 9 nucleotides agree with TRBD1. V lost 6 bases, J lost 9 bases, and 6 bases stayed unmatched. The germline CDR1 and CDR2 sequences are ENHRY and SYGVKD. The CDR3 length is 14 residues. CDR3 coding DNA: TGTGCCATCAGGAGCGACAGGGGGTCTTCACCCCTCCACTTT. It encodes CAIRSDRGSSPLHF.

The chain has TRBV4-1 and TRBJ1-6, with D possibly matching TRBD1 (6 bases). Per germline, CDR1 MGHRA and CDR2 YSYEKL. Trimming removed 2 bases at V and 7 bases at J, with 18 bases between. This CDR3 is built from 17 residues. CDR3 nucleotides: TGCGCCAGCAGCCAATCCGGTCGGGGGGCTCGGAATTCACCCCTCCACTTT. Amino acids: CASSQSGRGARNSPLHF.

The CDR3 reads CASSSIRDRVHTQYF. CDR3 in DNA: TGTGCCAGCAGCTCCATCCGGGACAGGGTGCATACGCAGTATTTT. J is TRBJ2-3 and V is TRBV7-9, with TRBD1 matching 9 bases. The length of the CDR3 is 15 residues. The V gene end was trimmed by 4 bases and the J gene end by 7 bases; junction bases not matched to a gene: 9. The germline V gene has CDR1 SEHNR and CDR2 FQNEAQ (reference sequence).

This chain joins TRBV10-1 and TRBJ2-1; D may be TRBD1 (6 bases). Trimming shortened V by 0 bases and J by 5 bases, and 14 bases separated the two germline ends. The CDR3 has 16 residues. Per the germline V gene, CDR1 is WNHNN and CDR2 is SYGVQD (reference sequence). The DNA for the CDR3 is TGCGCCAGCAGTGAGTCGTTGGTCAGGGGAAACAATGAGCAGTTCTTC. It is translated as CASSESLVRGNNEQFF.

The chain links TRBV9 to TRBJ1-1; 7 bases match TRBD1. The CDR3 loop spans 16 amino acids. J lost 4 bases, V lost 6 bases, and 15 bases had no gene match. Per germline, CDR1 SGDLS and CDR2 YYNGEE. The CDR3 nucleotides read TGTGCCAGCACCGTGGGGCAGGACAGGACGAGCACTGAAGCTTTCTTT. Translating gives CASTVGQDRTSTEAFF.

The rearrangement links TRBV6-5 to TRBJ1-2, with a tentative D call TRBD1 (5 bases). There are 14 residues in the CDR3. Germline values: CDR1 MNHEY, CDR2 SVGAGI. Trimming cost V 7 bases and J 5 bases, with 17 bases left between them. The CDR3: CASTLGSRGYGYTF. Here the CDR3 DNA reads TGTGCCAGCACCTTAGGTTCTAGGGGATATGGCTACACCTTC.

In this sample, this clone turned up a few times. The V gene is TRBV28, the J gene TRBJ1-5; the D gene is possibly TRBD1 (5 bases). The germline V and J ends were trimmed by 2 bases and 7 bases, with 18 bases remaining between them. The CDR3 totals 16 residues. Per the germline V gene, CDR1 is MDHEN and CDR2 is SYDVKM. This CDR3 is CASSLDRPPAGQPQHF. CDR3 in DNA: TGTGCCAGCAGTTTAGACAGACCCCCGGCGGGACAGCCCCAGCATTTT.

V usage is TRBV5-1 and J usage is TRBJ2-7; 8 nucleotides agree with TRBD2. CDR1 and CDR2 (germline): SGHRS, YFSETQ. J lost 6 bases, V lost 0 bases, and 8 bases had no gene match. The CDR3 has 15 amino acids. The CDR3 DNA reads as TGCGCCAGCAGCTTGGCCGGGACTAGTCAGTCCGAGCAGTACTTC. This codes for CASSLAGTSQSEQYF.

The chain recombines TRBV6-5 with TRBJ2-1; 8 bases fit TRBD2. CDR1 and CDR2 (germline): MNHEY, SVGAGI. Trimming at V came to 9 bases and at J to 2 bases, leaving 6 bases not matched to a gene. The CDR3 sequence is 14 residues long. CDR3 sequence (DNA): TGTGCCAGTTACTATAGCGGGGCCTACAATGAGCAGTTCTTC. It encodes CASYYSGAYNEQFF.

The V call is TRBV30, the J call TRBJ1-2; possibly TRBD1 for D (5 bases). V was trimmed by 0 bases and J by 4 bases, leaving 9 bases between them. This CDR3 contains 13 residues. Germline loops: CDR1 GTSNPN, CDR2 SVGIG (reference sequence). CDR3 DNA: TGTGCCTGGAGTGTATTAAGGGGCTATGGCTACACCTTC. This encodes CAWSVLRGYGYTF.

CDR3 in DNA: TGTGCCAGCAGTGAGGGGAGCGGCCCCTACGAGCAGTACTTC. Residues: CASSEGSGPYEQYF. The chain joins TRBV6-1 to TRBJ2-7; a weak D match, TRBD2 (5 bases). CDR3 length: 14 amino acids. The germline V gene encodes CDR1 MNHNS and CDR2 SASEGT. V was shortened by 3 bases and J by 2 bases, with 11 bases between the two germline ends.

The chain carries TRBV7-3 and TRBJ2-1; TRBD2 matches at 15 bases. The V gene end was trimmed by 3 bases and the J gene end by 7 bases; junction bases not matched to a gene: 4. The CDR3 extends over 16 amino acids. Germline loops: CDR1 SGHTA, CDR2 FQGTGA. This CDR3 reads CASSFWTSGRENEQFF. Written as DNA, the CDR3 is TGTGCCAGCAGCTTTTGGACTAGCGGGAGGGAGAATGAGCAGTTCTTC.

The gene calls are TRBV6-6 and TRBJ2-2; D uncertain. Germline V gene data show CDR1 as MNHNY and CDR2 as SVGAGI (reference sequence). The CDR3 runs 15 residues. Trimming cost V 6 bases and J 1 base, with 12 bases left between them. The CDR3 loop is CASSPSGRNTGELFF. CDR3 DNA: TGTGCCAGCAGCCCTTCGGGTCGGAACACCGGGGAGCTGTTTTTT.

The chain links TRBV10-3 to TRBJ2-7, with D unresolved. V lost 6 bases, J lost 0 bases, and 12 bases lay in between. Germline CDR1 is ENHRY and CDR2 is SYGVKD. The CDR3 covers 14 residues. The CDR3 DNA follows: TGTGCCATCAGAGGAGTTCTCAACTCCTACGAGCAGTACTTC. The encoded protein is CAIRGVLNSYEQYF.

The chain uses TRBV5-1 and TRBJ1-4; D may be TRBD1 (6 bases). There are 12 residues in the CDR3. Trimming shortened V by 2 bases and J by 7 bases, and 6 bases separated the two germline ends. Germline V gene sequence: CDR1 SGHRS, CDR2 YFSETQ. The CDR3 here is CASSLGGEKLFF. DNA of the CDR3: TGCGCCAGCAGCTTAGGGGGTGAAAAACTGTTTTTT.

This chain links TRBV9 with TRBJ2-3, with 12 bases identical to TRBD2. The junction had 4 bases not matched to a gene; V was cut back by 0 bases and J by 2 bases. Germline CDR1 is SGDLS and CDR2 is YYNGEE. The length of the CDR3 is 17 residues. The CDR3 DNA follows: TGTGCCAGCAGCGTAGGAACTAGCGGGAGGTACACAGATACGCAGTATTTT. Protein sequence: CASSVGTSGRYTDTQYF.

J is TRBJ2-5 and V is TRBV6-5, with D perhaps matching TRBD2 (6 bases). This CDR3 comprises 15 residues. The germline V gene has CDR1 MNHEY and CDR2 SVGAGI. V dropped 6 bases and J dropped 7 bases, with 21 bases sitting between them. For the CDR3, the DNA is TGTGCCAGCAGCCGCGTAGTTAGCGGCGCGGGGACCCAGTACTTC. Translated: CASSRVVSGAGTQYF.